This entry lists 12 T cell receptor beta chains sequenced from one sample in a study of blood T cell repertoires in COVID-19. Profiling relied on immunoSEQ multiplex PCR, and the TCRdb table lists in-frame clones only, not all of them. The data contain just over 250,000 clones, roughly four fifths of them seen just once; the ten biggest clones take up 4.1%. Sequenced sample: PBMCs or T cells enriched from blood (not recorded which). The receptors here all came from a man aged 25 to 40 with acute COVID-19.

The CDR3 bases are TGTGCCAGCTCACCGGACAGGGGATCGGTATCTGGCTACACCTTC. It encodes CASSPDRGSVSGYTF. The chain employs TRBV18 and TRBJ1-2; 9 nucleotides match TRBD1. Germline V lookup: CDR1 KGHSH, CDR2 LQKENI. CDR3 size: 15 residues. The ends lost 3 bases at V and 7 bases at J; junction bases unmatched: 9.

This clone was seen only a few times. V and J are TRBV11-2 and TRBJ2-7; 9 nucleotides align to TRBD1. The CDR3 loop spans 15 amino acids. Losses at the gene ends were 3 bases for V and 1 base for J; bases not matched to a gene: 4. The germline V gene has CDR1 SGHAT and CDR2 FQNNGV. CDR3 in DNA: TGTGCCAGCAGCTTGGCGGGACAGGGTTCCTACGAGCAGTACGTC. It specifies CASSLAGQGSYEQYV.

This clone has ten or more counts. Within the sample, other DNA sequences also encode this same CDR3. The chain has TRBV6-4 and TRBJ2-1; 7 positions match TRBD2. This CDR3 is 15 amino acids long. CDR1 and CDR2 (germline): MRHNA, SNTAGT. The V gene end was trimmed by 0 bases and the J gene end by 3 bases; junction bases not matched to a gene: 2. CDR3 protein: CASSDSGGGYNEQFF. The CDR3 DNA is TGTGCCAGCAGTGACTCGGGGGGGGGCTACAATGAGCAGTTCTTC.

V gene TRBV6-5 combines with J gene TRBJ2-2; TRBD2 might be the D (5 bases). Trimming left V 6 bases short and J 5 bases short, with 13 bases between. This CDR3 has 14 residues. Germline V lookup: CDR1 MNHEY, CDR2 SVGAGI. In nucleotides, the CDR3 is TGTGCCAGCAGGGGAGTCGGGGTGACCGGGGAGCTGTTTTTT. Residues: CASRGVGVTGELFF.

This clone was found a few times. The CDR3 DNA sequence: TGTGCCAGCAGCTTGGTTTGGAGCGATGAAGCTTTCTTT. It is translated as CASSLVWSDEAFF. The chain recombines TRBV5-6 with TRBJ1-1; no firm D call. The germline CDR1 and CDR2 sequences are SGHDT and YYEEEE. The CDR3 is 13 residues long. The V gene lost 0 bases and the J gene lost 7 bases, with 10 bases spanning the gap.

The V call is TRBV9, the J call TRBJ2-1, with a possible D match to TRBD2 (5 bases). Trimming left V 3 bases short and J 7 bases short, with 14 bases between. The CDR3 loop spans 14 amino acids. Germline CDR1 is SGDLS and CDR2 is YYNGEE. The CDR3, as DNA: TGTGCCAGCAGCGATACGCCATCGGGGAATGAGCAGTTCTTC. Protein product: CASSDTPSGNEQFF.

V gene TRBV2 combines with J gene TRBJ2-3; D is undetermined. The germline CDR1 and CDR2 sequences are SNHLY and FYNNEI. The CDR3 loop spans 16 amino acids. Trimming stripped 5 bases from V and 0 bases from J, with 15 bases between. DNA of the CDR3: TGTGCCAGCAGTTATAGACAAGGTCAGAGCACAGATACGCAGTATTTT. Residues: CASSYRQGQSTDTQYF.

This chain joins TRBV7-6 and TRBJ2-2; 11 nucleotides match TRBD2. Per the germline V gene, CDR1 is SGHVS and CDR2 is FNYEAQ. After removal of 5 bases from V and 5 bases from J, the junction contained 16 bases not matched to a gene. This CDR3 is 19 amino acids long. The CDR3 reads CASSADNLGLAGQTGELFF. CDR3 in DNA: TGTGCCAGCAGCGCCGATAACCTCGGACTAGCGGGCCAGACCGGGGAGCTGTTTTTT.

The chain uses TRBV18 and TRBJ2-3; TRBD2 matches 7 bases. The CDR3 consists of 14 residues. V lost 4 bases, J lost 6 bases, and 7 bases stayed unmatched. CDR1 KGHSH and CDR2 LQKENI come from the germline V gene. The CDR3, as DNA: TGTGCCAGCTCACAACAGCGGGGATTGGATACGCAGTATTTT. Its translation: CASSQQRGLDTQYF.

The J gene is TRBJ1-1, the V gene TRBV28; the D is unclear. Germline V lookup: CDR1 MDHEN, CDR2 SYDVKM. Trimming took 4 bases from V and 7 from J, leaving 10 bases between them. CDR3 length: 12 amino acids. CDR3 nucleotide sequence: TGTGCCAGCAGTTCAGGACTGTTTGAAGCTTTCTTT. Its translation is CASSSGLFEAFF. The whole variable domain, filled in from reference TRBV28 and TRBJ1-1, reads DVKVTQSSRYLVKRTGEKVFLECVQDMDHENMFWYRQDPGLGLRLIYFSYDVKMKEKGDIPEGYSVSREKKERFSLILESASTNQTSMYLCASSSGLFEAFFGQGTRLTVV.

The chain uses TRBV7-2 and TRBJ1-1; a possible D gene is TRBD1 (6 bases). This CDR3 contains 17 residues. Trimming removed 2 bases from V and 0 bases from J, with 16 bases in between. Germline V gives CDR1 SGHTA, CDR2 FQGNSA. The CDR3 nucleotides are TGTGCCAGCAGCTTAATAGTCCCTACAGGGATGAACACTGAAGCTTTCTTT. Translation: CASSLIVPTGMNTEAFF.

The chain links TRBV6-5 to TRBJ1-6; no clear D gene. The CDR3 contains 15 residues. V was clipped by 0 bases and J by 2 bases, with 5 bases between them. The germline CDR1 and CDR2 sequences are MNHEY and SVGAGI. In DNA form, the CDR3 reads TGTGCCAGCAGTTACTCGAGAACCTATAATTCACCCCTCCACTTT. The encoded protein is CASSYSRTYNSPLHF.